This TCR beta chain stems from a study of T-cell memory formation after mild COVID-19. About the research overall: Largely, TCR clusters stayed within a single donor. Study conclusions and caveats: Contracting clones, day 15 to 85, had balanced CD4/CD8, and later expanders favored CD4+.

TCRdb reanalysed the 5' RACE reads using MiXCR and keeps one entry per CDR3 protein. The sample lists about 610,000 distinct CDR3 sequences, 17% occurring once. On this clonotype itself: Antigen: not known.

V shed 5 bases and J shed 4 bases, with 10 bases lying between them. This CDR3 is 13 amino acids long. Per germline, CDR1 KGHSH and CDR2 LQKENI. The material sequenced was PBMCs or a T cell subset sorted from them (not recorded which). This TCR derives from an adult woman who had mild COVID-19 (a few samples of this study predate the infection). Cell type and time point are not known. This rearrangement joins TRBV18 to TRBJ2-3; no clear D gene. Here the CDR3 DNA reads TGTGCCAGCTCAAGTTATGTTGCAGATACGCAGTATTTT. It codes for CASSSYVADTQYF.